These 9 T cell receptor beta chains were sequenced from one sample in a study of shared clonotypes between healthy human individuals (dated by TCRdb to 2019 to 2021). CD8 naive samples consisted of CD45RO-negative cells that were positively selected for CCR7, yielding a CD45RA+CCR7+ population without TemRA cells. The method was the immunoSEQ multiplex PCR assay. TCRdb retrieved this table from immuneACCESS and kept in-frame rearrangements only. Not all clones are present; in checked studies, unresolved V genes account for under half, and no reason is known for the remainder. Recorded for this sample are about 590,000 clones; roughly 95% of them occurred a single time. The top ten clones comprise approximately 0.1% of the sample. The sequenced material came from naive CD8+ T cells sorted from blood. This sample's cell subset or site label indicates: CD45RA+CCR7+. The receptors stem from a woman aged 25 to 45 in good health.

The chain couples TRBV11-2 to TRBJ1-2, with no clear D. With 1 base removed from V and 4 bases from J, the gap between germline ends came to 10 bases. This CDR3 has 14 residues. Looked up from germline, CDR1 is SGHAT and CDR2 is FQNNGV. The CDR3 nucleotides read TGTGCCAGCAGCTTAGGGGCAGTAGCCTATGGCTACACCTTC. Residues: CASSLGAVAYGYTF.

The rearrangement uses TRBV5-1 and TRBJ2-5, with D tentatively TRBD2 (6 bases). Near its end, the DNA agrees better with TRBJ2-7, so the J call may be wrong. From germline, CDR1 is SGHRS and CDR2 YFSETQ. This CDR3 has 14 amino acids. This CDR3 reads CASSLAPGVYEQYF. The CDR3, as DNA: TGCGCCAGCAGCTTGGCGCCGGGGGTCTACGAGCAGTACTTC.

In this sample, this clone turned up once. This sequence joins TRBV21-1 and TRBJ1-1. TRBV21-1 is a pseudogene locus. The CDR3 contains 15 residues. The CDR3 region has the DNA TGTGCCAGCAGCAAAGGGGTTGGGAAGAACACTGAAGCTTTCTTT. This translates into CASSKGVGKNTEAFF.

This chain links TRBV5-6 with TRBJ1-1; D remains unclear. Germline V gene data show CDR1 as SGHDT and CDR2 as YYEEEE. The CDR3 is 14 amino acids. V lost 1 base to trimming and J lost 1 base, with 8 bases between them. Written as DNA, the CDR3 is TGTGCCAGCAGCTTGATCGGGCGGAACACTGAAGCTTTCTTT. Its protein product is CASSLIGRNTEAFF.

This chain uses TRBV30 with TRBJ2-5; possibly TRBD1 or TRBD2 for D (5 bases each). Gene TRBJ2-7 matches the end of the DNA better, so the J call may be wrong. Germline V CDR1 and CDR2: GTSNPN, SVGIG (reference sequence). This CDR3 has 14 amino acids. CDR3 sequence reads: CAWGRDQSSYEQYF. The CDR3 DNA reads TGTGCCTGGGGTAGGGACCAGAGCTCCTACGAGCAGTACTTC.

The chain recombines TRBV27 with TRBJ1-6; D perhaps matches TRBD1 (5 bases). This CDR3 is built from 14 residues. CDR1 and CDR2 (germline): MNHEY, SMNVEV (reference sequence). Trimming cost V 6 bases and J 7 bases, with 13 bases left between them. The CDR3 reads CASRSGTPNSPLHF. In nucleotides, the CDR3 is TGTGCCAGCAGATCCGGGACCCCGAATTCACCCCTCCACTTT.

The chain combines TRBV29-1 with TRBJ2-2, with a tentative D call TRBD2 (5 bases). The CDR3 has 13 amino acids. Germline CDR1 and CDR2: SQVTM and ANQGSEA. Trimming took off 4 bases at V and 4 bases at J, with 10 bases between the two ends. The CDR3 loop is CSVVQGSTGELFF. The CDR3 DNA sequence: TGCAGCGTTGTTCAAGGGAGCACCGGGGAGCTGTTTTTT.

The chain has TRBV7-3 and TRBJ2-7, with D uncertain. This CDR3 is built from 15 residues. CDR1 is SGHTA and CDR2 is FQGTGA in the germline V gene. The germline V and J ends were trimmed by 5 bases and 5 bases, with 19 bases remaining between them. The CDR3 protein is CASSPKPQAPHEQYF. DNA for the CDR3: TGTGCCAGCAGCCCAAAACCCCAGGCCCCCCACGAGCAGTACTTC. The whole variable domain, remainder taken from reference TRBV7-3 and TRBJ2-7, is GAGVSQTPSNKVTEKGKYVELRCDPISGHTALYWYRQSLGQGPEFLIYFQGTGAADDSGLPNDRFFAVRPEGSVSTLKIQRTERGDSAVYLCASSPKPQAPHEQYFGPGTRLTVT.

The V gene is TRBV6-6, the J gene TRBJ2-5, with D uncertain. This CDR3 region has 13 residues. CDR1 and CDR2 (germline): MNHNY, SVGAGI (reference sequence). Trimming took off 1 base at V and 4 bases at J, with 7 bases between the two ends. The CDR3 is CASSYYLGETQYF. The CDR3 bases are TGTGCCAGCAGTTACTACCTGGGAGAGACCCAGTACTTC.